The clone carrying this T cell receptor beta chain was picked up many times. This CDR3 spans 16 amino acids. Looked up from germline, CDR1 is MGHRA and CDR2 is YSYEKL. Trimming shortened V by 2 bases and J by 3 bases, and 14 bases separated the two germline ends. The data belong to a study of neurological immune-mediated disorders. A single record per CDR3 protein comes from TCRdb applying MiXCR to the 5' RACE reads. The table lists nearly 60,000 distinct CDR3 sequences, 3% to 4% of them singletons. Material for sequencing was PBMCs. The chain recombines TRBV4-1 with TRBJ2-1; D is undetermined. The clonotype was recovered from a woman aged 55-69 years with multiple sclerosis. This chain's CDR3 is CASSQLQRPFYNEQFF. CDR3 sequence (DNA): TGCGCCAGCAGCCAACTCCAGCGACCGTTCTACAATGAGCAGTTCTTC.